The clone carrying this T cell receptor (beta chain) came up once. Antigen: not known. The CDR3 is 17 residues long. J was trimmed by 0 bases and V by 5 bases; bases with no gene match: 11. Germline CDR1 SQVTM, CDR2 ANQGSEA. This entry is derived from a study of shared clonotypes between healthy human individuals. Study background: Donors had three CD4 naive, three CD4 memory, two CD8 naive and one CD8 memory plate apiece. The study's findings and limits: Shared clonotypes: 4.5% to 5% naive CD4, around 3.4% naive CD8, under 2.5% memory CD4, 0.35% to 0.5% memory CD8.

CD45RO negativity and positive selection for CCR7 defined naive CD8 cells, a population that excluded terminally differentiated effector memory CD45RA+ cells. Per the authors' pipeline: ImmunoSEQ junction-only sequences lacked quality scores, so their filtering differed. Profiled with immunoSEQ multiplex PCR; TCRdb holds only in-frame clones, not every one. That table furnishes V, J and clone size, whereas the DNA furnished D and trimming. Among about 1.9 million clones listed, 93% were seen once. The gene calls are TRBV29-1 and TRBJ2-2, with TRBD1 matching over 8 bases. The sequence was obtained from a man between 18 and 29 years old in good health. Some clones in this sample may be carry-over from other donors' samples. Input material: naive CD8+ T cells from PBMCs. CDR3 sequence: CSVRGLQGVANTGELFF. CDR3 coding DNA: TGCAGCGTTCGCGGCTTACAGGGGGTAGCGAACACCGGGGAGCTGTTTTTT.